Listed below are T cell receptor beta chains from one sample, sequenced in a study of shared clonotypes between healthy human individuals. Sequenced by immunoSEQ multiplex PCR; TCRdb stores in-frame clones only, minus some. The sample lists roughly 2,500,000 clones; 80% to 95% were seen once. The sequenced material came from naive CD4+ T cells from PBMCs. Receptor source: a man aged 18 to 30 in good health. Some clones in this sample may be carry-over from other donors' samples. The CDR3 runs from the conserved cysteine through the conserved F or W. The D gene is left open where the match is weak. Not every row has a clone size; where given, it reads once, few, many or a size class.

D	size	V	J	DNA	CDR3
NA	NA	TRBV28	TRBJ1-5	TGTGCCAGCAGTTTACAACGTCAGCCCCAGCATTTT	CASSLQRQPQHF
TRBD2	NA	TRBV6-4	TRBJ2-7	TGTGCCAGCAGTGACTCGAGACTAGCGGGGAGCGCCTACGAGCAGTACTTC	CASSDSRLAGSAYEQYF
NA	NA	TRBV15	TRBJ1-2	TGTGCCACCAGCACTATATTCCGGGGGGATTACTATGGCTACACCTTC	CATSTIFRGDYYGYTF
NA	NA	TRBV6-5	TRBJ1-2	TGTGCCAGCAGTTACTCGTTGGGGAGGAGTTATGGCTACACCTTC	CASSYSLGRSYGYTF
TRBD1	NA	TRBV5-1	TRBJ1-5	TGCGCCAGCAGCTTGGGACCTACTGGGACAGCTATTAATCAGCCCCAGCATTTT	CASSLGPTGTAINQPQHF
TRBD1	NA	TRBV18	TRBJ1-2	TGTGCCAGCTCCCCTGGAGGGACAGCCTTTAACTATGGCTACACCTTC	CASSPGGTAFNYGYTF
NA	NA	TRBV19	TRBJ2-7	TGTGCCAGTAGTATAGGCGGGACAGCTGCCTACGAGCAGTACTTC	CASSIGGTAAYEQYF
NA	NA	TRBV7-6	TRBJ1-2	TGTGCCAGCAGTCCGCTTGGGGATGGCTACACCTTC	CASSPLGDGYTF
NA	NA	TRBV14	TRBJ1-1	TGTGCCAGCAGCCAAATGGTCGGGGGTTACACTGAAGCTTTCTTT	CASSQMVGGYTEAFF
TRBD2	NA	TRBV5-1	TRBJ2-5	TGCGCCAGCAGCTTGTTCGTAGCGGGAGGCCTATCAGAGACCCAGTACTTC	CASSLFVAGGLSETQYF
NA	NA	TRBV18	TRBJ1-4	TGTGCCAGCTCACCACCAGGGAGGGGAAAGGAAAAACTGTTTTTT	CASSPPGRGKEKLFF
NA	NA	TRBV11-2	TRBJ1-1	TGTGCCAGCAGCTTATGGGGGGACACTGAAGCTTTCTTT	CASSLWGDTEAFF
NA	NA	TRBV19	TRBJ2-2	TGTGCCAGTAGTGCGGGGACGAACACCGGGGAGCTGTTTTTT	CASSAGTNTGELFF
NA	NA	TRBV14	TRBJ2-7	TGTGCCAGCAGCCAGAAGCGGGAGCAGTACTTC	CASSQKREQYF
TRBD2	NA	TRBV28	TRBJ2-7	TGTGCCAGCAGAAATAGCGGGAGTTTCCACGAGCAGTACTTC	CASRNSGSFHEQYF
TRBD2	NA	TRBV9	TRBJ2-1	TGTGCCAGCAGCCCTTTGACTAGCGGGAGGGGCAATGAGCAGTTCTTC	CASSPLTSGRGNEQFF
NA	NA	TRBV12-2	TRBJ2-7	TGTGCAAGTCGGGGACAGGATTGCTCCTACGAGCAGTACTTC	CASRGQDCSYEQYF
NA	NA	TRBV6-1	TRBJ2-3	TGTGCCAGCAGAGGCGGCACAGATACGCAGTATTTT	CASRGGTDTQYF
TRBD1	NA	TRBV7-3	TRBJ2-1	TGTGCCAGCAGCTTAAGCGGGGGACAGGGGAGGAGTGAGCAGTTCTTC	CASSLSGGQGRSEQFF
NA	NA	TRBV19	TRBJ2-5	TGTGCCAGTACCGGCTCGGGACTAGAGACCCAGTACTTC	CASTGSGLETQYF
NA	NA	TRBV7-9	TRBJ2-3	TGTGCCAGCAGCTTAGCGTTAGGACCCTCTAGCACAGATACGCAGTATTTT	CASSLALGPSSTDTQYF
NA	NA	TRBV27	TRBJ1-5	TGTGCCAGCAGCTCCTATAGCAATCAGCCCCAGCATTTT	CASSSYSNQPQHF
NA	once	TRBV4-2	TRBJ1-4	TGTGCCAGCAGCCAAGTCCCTGAAAAACTGTTTTTT	CASSQVPEKLFF
NA	NA	TRBV9	TRBJ2-6	TGTGCCAGCAGCGTTGAGGGCATCCGGCACTCTGGGGCCAACGTCCTGACTTTC	CASSVEGIRHSGANVLTF
TRBD1	NA	TRBV2	TRBJ2-7	TGTGCCAGGGGACAGAGGTCCGACGAGCAGTACTTC	CARGQRSDEQYF
TRBD1	NA	TRBV9	TRBJ2-1	TGTGCCAGCGCCGGACAGGTTTACAATGAGCAGTTCTTC	CASAGQVYNEQFF
NA	once	TRBV12-5	TRBJ2-7	TGTGCTAGTGCTCCCTATATAAACTTC	CASAPYINF
NA	NA	TRBV9	TRBJ1-2	TGTGCCAGCAGCGTGAGGCAGGGAGGAAACTTCTATGGCTACACCTTC	CASSVRQGGNFYGYTF
TRBD1	NA	TRBV9	TRBJ1-1	TGTGCCAGCAGCGGATTATCCGGGACAGCGAACACTGAAGCTTTCTTT	CASSGLSGTANTEAFF
TRBD2	NA	TRBV11-2	TRBJ2-1	TGTGCCAGCAGCCCCGGGACTAGTCCGCTACAAGGAGGTGATGAGCAGTTCTTC	CASSPGTSPLQGGDEQFF
TRBD2	NA	TRBV10-3	TRBJ2-3	TGTGCCATCGGGAGAGCGGGAAGGGCAGATACGCAGTATTTT	CAIGRAGRADTQYF
NA	NA	TRBV5-4	TRBJ2-7	TGTGCCAGCAGCTTGGGTCAGGGGGGTTCCTACGAGCAGTACTTC	CASSLGQGGSYEQYF
NA	NA	TRBV5-6	TRBJ1-3	TGTGCCAGCAGCTTGCGCGGAGGGGTGAGCTCTGGAAACACCATATATTTT	CASSLRGGVSSGNTIYF
NA	NA	TRBV7-2	TRBJ1-5	TGTGCCAGCAGCTTAGGTGATCAGCCCCAGCATTTT	CASSLGDQPQHF
TRBD1	once	TRBV19	TRBJ2-3	TGTGCCAGTAGGGGACAGGGGGCTAGCACAGATACGCAGTATTTT	CASRGQGASTDTQYF
TRBD1	NA	TRBV15	TRBJ2-1	TGTGCCACCAGCAGAGATAGGACAGGGTCGGGTGAGCAGTTCTTC	CATSRDRTGSGEQFF
TRBD2	NA	TRBV28	TRBJ2-4	TGTGCCAGCAGTTTAGCGGGAGGACCCAAAAACATTCAGTACTTC	CASSLAGGPKNIQYF
NA	NA	TRBV6-1	TRBJ1-2	TGTGCCAGCAGTGAACAGTTAACCTTGACAGGCTATGGCTACACCTTC	CASSEQLTLTGYGYTF
TRBD1	NA	TRBV28	TRBJ2-5	TGTGCCAGCGACGATATCCCGGGACAGGGTCCGGAGACCCAGTACTTC	CASDDIPGQGPETQYF
TRBD1	NA	TRBV5-1	TRBJ2-2	TGCGCCAGCACACCCCCCGGGACAGGGCTGACCGGGGAGCTGTTTTTT	CASTPPGTGLTGELFF
NA	NA	TRBV28	TRBJ2-1	TGTGCCAGCATGGCCGTTAGCCGCCCTCTATCTGAGCAGTTCTTC	CASMAVSRPLSEQFF
NA	NA	TRBV28	TRBJ1-2	TGTGCCAGCAGTCCAGGGTATCATGGCTACACCTTC	CASSPGYHGYTF
NA	NA	TRBV30	TRBJ1-1	TGTGCCTGGAGTGCAGATAGACAGGAGAAGGCTTTCTTT	CAWSADRQEKAFF
NA	NA	TRBV25-1	TRBJ2-5	TGTGCCAGCAGCGGAAGGTGGGCCCAGTACTTC	CASSGRWAQYF
NA	NA	TRBV5-5	TRBJ2-7	TGTGCCAGCAGCTTCAGGGGAATCTCCTACGAGCAGTACTTC	CASSFRGISYEQYF
NA	NA	TRBV7-2	TRBJ1-2	TGTGCCAGCACCCAGGCTAACTATGGCTACACCTTC	CASTQANYGYTF
TRBD2	NA	TRBV5-5	TRBJ2-3	TGTGCCAGCAGCTTGCGACTAGCGGGAGGGACCGGCACAGATACGCAGTATTTT	CASSLRLAGGTGTDTQYF
TRBD2	NA	TRBV15	TRBJ2-3	TGTGCCACCAGCAGAGGCGGGAGTGGGACAGATACGCAGTATTTT	CATSRGGSGTDTQYF
NA	NA	TRBV7-2	TRBJ1-3	TGTGCCAGCAGCCCCGACAGGAACTCTGGAAACACCATATATTTT	CASSPDRNSGNTIYF
NA	NA	TRBV11-1	TRBJ2-3	TGTGCCAGCAGCTTGTTCCAGGACCGCACAGATACGCAGTATTTT	CASSLFQDRTDTQYF
NA	NA	TRBV28	TRBJ1-2	TGTGCCAGCAGTTTAATCCCCGCCTATGGCTACACCTTC	CASSLIPAYGYTF